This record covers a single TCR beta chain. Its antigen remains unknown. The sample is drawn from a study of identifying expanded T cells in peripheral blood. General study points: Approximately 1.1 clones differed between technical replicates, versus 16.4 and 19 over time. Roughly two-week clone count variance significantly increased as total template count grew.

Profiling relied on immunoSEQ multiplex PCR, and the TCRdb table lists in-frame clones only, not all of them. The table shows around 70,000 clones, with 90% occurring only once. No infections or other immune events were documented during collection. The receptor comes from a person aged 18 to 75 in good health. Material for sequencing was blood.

The CDR3 here is CASSSAGGYTDTQYF. In DNA, the CDR3 is TGTGCCAGCAGCTCTGCGGGGGGGTATACAGATACGCAGTATTTT. V is TRBV7-6 and J is TRBJ2-3; 9 bases are a match to TRBD2. Germline trimming cut 4 bases from V and 3 bases from J; bases unmatched to any gene: 5. The CDR3 is 15 residues long. Germline CDR1 SGHVS, CDR2 FNYEAQ.